One T cell receptor (beta chain) is described in this entry. The antigen is unknown. Additional DNA sequences in this sample encode the identical CDR3. The source of the sample is a study of shared clonotypes between healthy human individuals. Here immunoSEQ multiplex PCR was the method, and the copy in TCRdb shows in-frame clones only, minus some. The sample lists 2,500,000 or so clones; 80% to 95% were seen once. Study-level results: Deeper or shallower sequencing was expected to change how clonotypes are shared among donors.

The source is a man between 18 and 35 years old in good health. Some clones in this sample may be carry-over from other donors' samples. Sequenced: naive CD4+ T cells from PBMCs. Noted subset: CD45RA+ positively selected.

The CDR3 spells CASSLSGNTEAFF. As DNA, the CDR3 is TGTGCCAGCAGCTTATCAGGTAACACTGAAGCTTTCTTT. The chain links TRBV11-3 to TRBJ1-1; no firm D call. The CDR3 sequence is 13 residues long. V lost 2 bases and J 2 bases, leaving 6 bases between the germline ends. Per the germline V gene, CDR1 is SGHNT and CDR2 is YENEEA.